One and the same sample provided the 30 T cell receptor beta chains below, sequenced in a study of T cells after yellow fever vaccination. Using its own MiXCR run on the 5' RACE reads, TCRdb lists one record per CDR3 protein. The data contain approximately 160,000 distinct CDR3 sequences, around 8.5% of them seen just once; the ten biggest clones take up around 35%. The source was CD8+ T cells sorted from PBMCs, collected 45 days after the yellow fever booster vaccination. The source of these receptors is a man aged 18-30 years who received the YFV17D yellow fever vaccine.

This chain connects TRBV27 to TRBJ2-4; D tentatively reads TRBD1 or TRBD2 (5 bases each). Trimming shortened V by 0 bases and J by 2 bases, and 11 bases separated the two germline ends. Per germline, CDR1 MNHEY and CDR2 SMNVEV (reference sequence). This CDR3 has 16 amino acids. CDR3 coding DNA: TGTGCCAGCAGTTTATCGGGGCCGGGGACCAAAAACATTCAGTACTTC. The encoded protein is CASSLSGPGTKNIQYF.

This chain links TRBV6-2 or TRBV6-3 with TRBJ2-3, with 7 bases aligning to TRBD1. Trimming cost V 2 bases and J 3 bases; bases outside gene matches: 11. This CDR3 spans 17 amino acids. Germline CDR1 reads MNHEY; CDR2 reads SVGEGT. CDR3 coding DNA: TGTGCCAGCAGTTACGGGGCAGGGGGTCTTCGTACAGATACGCAGTATTTT. Encoded protein: CASSYGAGGLRTDTQYF.

This clonotype occurred a few times. The V and J genes are TRBV5-5 and TRBJ2-5; 9 bases are a match to TRBD1. The V gene's germline CDR1 is SGHKS and CDR2 YYEKEE (reference sequence). This CDR3 region has 15 residues. Trimming took 5 bases from V and 4 from J; bases not matched to a gene: 9. In DNA, the CDR3 is TGTGCCAGCAGTTTCGGACAGGGGCCGTTAGAGACCCAGTACTTC. This sequence encodes CASSFGQGPLETQYF.

A few counts support this clonotype. This chain connects TRBV6-2 or TRBV6-3 to TRBJ2-7, with D maybe TRBD2 (7 bases). From germline, CDR1 is MNHEY and CDR2 SVGEGT. V was pared by 6 bases and J by 0 bases, with 15 bases between. The CDR3 has 15 residues. CDR3 residues: CASRRGGVASYEQYV. DNA for the CDR3: TGTGCCAGCAGAAGAGGGGGGGTCGCCTCCTACGAGCAGTACGTC.

V is TRBV6-1 and J is TRBJ1-2, with D unresolved. Germline V gene sequence: CDR1 MNHNS, CDR2 SASEGT. The CDR3 has 13 residues. V was clipped by 2 bases and J by 4 bases, with 8 bases between them. This CDR3 reads CASSESGGYGYTF. In DNA, the CDR3 is TGTGCCAGCAGTGAATCGGGTGGCTATGGCTACACCTTC.

This clonotype was found many times. The chain employs TRBV20-1 and TRBJ1-1; D is unresolved. V was trimmed by 6 bases and J by 3 bases, leaving 5 bases between them. The CDR3 sequence is 10 residues long. Germline assignment: CDR1 DFQATT and CDR2 SNEGSKA (reference sequence). CDR3 sequence reads: CSAGYTEAFF. CDR3 coding DNA: TGCAGTGCAGGGTACACTGAAGCTTTCTTT.

This chain connects TRBV5-4 to TRBJ2-3, with TRBD2 identical over 11 bases. The length of the CDR3 is 18 residues. The germline V gene encodes CDR1 SGHNT and CDR2 YYREEE (reference sequence). Trimming cost V 5 bases and J 1 base; bases outside gene matches: 12. The CDR3 sequence is CASSRGPLAGGRTDTQYF. In nucleotides, the CDR3 is TGTGCCAGCAGTCGTGGCCCCTTAGCGGGGGGGCGCACAGATACGCAGTATTTT.

The CDR3 is CASSYRDRPQETQYF. As DNA, the CDR3 is TGTGCCAGCAGTTACCGAGACAGGCCCCAAGAGACCCAGTACTTC. The V gene is TRBV6-9, the J gene TRBJ2-5, with D possibly being TRBD1 (6 bases). The CDR3 is 15 residues long. Per germline, CDR1 MNHGY and CDR2 SVAAGI. V lost 3 bases and J 1 base, leaving 12 bases between the germline ends.

The chain joins TRBV7-6 to TRBJ2-2, with 12 bases matching TRBD1. The CDR3 length is 16 residues. Germline V lookup: CDR1 SGHVS, CDR2 FNYEAQ. The V segment lost 5 bases and the J segment 6 bases; nucleotides outside the gene matches: 7. The DNA of the CDR3 is TGTGCCAGCAGCCCTACGGGACAGGGGGCCTCCGGGGAGCTGTTTTTT. This translates into CASSPTGQGASGELFF.

The chain carries TRBV6-5 and TRBJ2-3; no clear D. Germline loops: CDR1 MNHEY, CDR2 SVGAGI. The CDR3 totals 15 residues. Trimming shortened V by 2 bases and J by 5 bases, and 14 bases separated the two germline ends. The CDR3 DNA sequence: TGTGCCAGCAGTTACGCCGGACCTCCCGTAGATACGCAGTATTTT. Translating it yields CASSYAGPPVDTQYF.

The DNA of the CDR3 is TGCGCCAGCTTACGGAGGGGGAACACTGAAGCTTTCTTT. This sequence encodes CASLRRGNTEAFF. The gene calls are TRBV10-1 and TRBJ1-1; maybe TRBD1 (5 bases). Trimming removed 8 bases at V and 1 base at J, with 11 bases between. CDR3 size: 13 residues. Germline CDR1 reads WNHNN; CDR2 reads SYGVQD (reference sequence).

The table lists this clonotype with a few counts. This chain joins TRBV4-1 and TRBJ2-2, with TRBD2 matching 8 bases. V gave up 1 base and J gave up 8 bases; unmatched junction bases: 9. CDR3 length equals 16 residues. Germline CDR1 is MGHRA and CDR2 is YSYEKL. CDR3 in DNA: TGCGCCAGCAGCCAAGCGGCGGGGGGCCACCCTGGGGAGCTGTTTTTT. It encodes CASSQAAGGHPGELFF.

This clonotype was counted between two and nine times. The chain combines TRBV7-9 with TRBJ2-7; possibly TRBD2 for D (6 bases). The CDR3 runs 14 residues. Per the germline V gene, CDR1 is SEHNR and CDR2 is FQNEAQ (reference sequence). V was shortened by 8 bases and J by 7 bases, with 21 bases between the two germline ends. The CDR3 region is CASGPWEESGEQYF. DNA of the CDR3: TGTGCCAGCGGGCCCTGGGAGGAATCGGGGGAGCAGTACTTC.

This clonotype was seen a handful of times. V gene TRBV27 combines with J gene TRBJ2-7, with D hard to call. Germline V CDR1 and CDR2: MNHEY, SMNVEV (reference sequence). The V end was cut by 4 bases, the J end by 3 bases, with 10 bases between. The CDR3 sequence is 13 residues long. The CDR3 DNA reads TGTGCCAGCAGTTACAGTTTCGACTACGAGCAGTACTTC. It specifies CASSYSFDYEQYF.

This chain uses TRBV4-1 with TRBJ2-1; TRBD2 might be the D (5 bases). The CDR3 extends over 17 amino acids. Trimming left V 2 bases short and J 5 bases short, with 19 bases between. CDR1 MGHRA and CDR2 YSYEKL come from the germline V gene. For the CDR3, the DNA is TGCGCCAGCAGCCAAAAAGAGGGTCATGCACAACACAATGAGCAGTTCTTC. Protein: CASSQKEGHAQHNEQFF.

This chain connects TRBV7-9 to TRBJ1-2, with D uncertain. Trimming removed 5 bases at V and 2 bases at J, with 18 bases between. This CDR3 is 16 amino acids long. The germline V gene encodes CDR1 SEHNR and CDR2 FQNEAQ (reference sequence). As DNA, the CDR3 is TGTGCCAGCAGCAAAAGGCCCCTGGGGAAGAACTATGGCTACACCTTC. Translating gives CASSKRPLGKNYGYTF.

The genes are TRBV11-2 and TRBJ2-2; 8 positions match TRBD2. The ends lost 3 bases at V and 6 bases at J; junction bases unmatched: 6. This CDR3 has 15 amino acids. Per germline, CDR1 SGHAT and CDR2 FQNNGV. The CDR3 reads CASSFTGGDAGELFF. DNA for the CDR3: TGTGCCAGCAGCTTCACGGGGGGGGACGCCGGGGAGCTGTTTTTT.

This clonotype showed up just a few times. V usage is TRBV27 and J usage is TRBJ2-6, with D possibly being TRBD1 (6 bases). The germline V gene encodes CDR1 MNHEY and CDR2 SMNVEV (reference sequence). V was shortened by 3 bases and J by 0 bases, with 18 bases between the two germline ends. The CDR3 runs 19 residues. The CDR3 here is CASSLIPGAILSGANVLTF. Written as DNA, the CDR3 is TGTGCCAGCAGTTTGATCCCAGGGGCGATCCTCTCTGGGGCCAACGTCCTGACTTTC.

This clonotype was detected a few times. The chain uses TRBV11-2 and TRBJ1-1; D gene unclear. This CDR3 contains 14 residues. V was trimmed by 6 bases and J by 10 bases, leaving 21 bases between them. Germline V CDR1 and CDR2: SGHAT, FQNNGV. CDR3 DNA sequence: TGTGCCAGCAGGCCTGAGGGAAGGGCCGCCGGAGCTTTCTTT. Translation: CASRPEGRAAGAFF. Full variable domain (outside the CDR3, taken from reference TRBV11-2 and TRBJ1-1): EAGVAQSPRYKIIEKRQSVAFWCNPISGHATLYWYQQILGQGPKLLIQFQNNGVVDDSQLPKDRFSAERLKGVDSTLKIQPAKLEDSAVYLCASRPEGRAAGAFFGQGTRLTVV.

This clonotype appeared many times. The V gene is TRBV10-3, the J gene TRBJ1-6, with D unclear. Trimming took 0 bases from V and 9 from J, leaving 6 bases between them. Germline V gene sequence: CDR1 ENHRY, CDR2 SYGVKD. The CDR3 runs 13 residues. For the CDR3, the DNA is TGTGCCATCAGTGAGTCGGGCCTTTCACCCCTCCACTTT. This gives the protein CAISESGLSPLHF.

CDR3 coding DNA: TGTGCCAGCAGCTTAGCCGCGAACGAGCAGTACTTC. It codes for CASSLAANEQYF. The rearrangement uses TRBV7-2 and TRBJ2-7; no clear D gene. This CDR3 contains 12 residues. CDR1 SGHTA and CDR2 FQGNSA come from the germline V gene. The germline V and J ends were trimmed by 0 bases and 5 bases, with 5 bases remaining between them.

In this sample, this clonotype turned up many times. The rearrangement uses TRBV4-3 and TRBJ1-2, with 9 bases aligning to TRBD1. CDR1 and CDR2 (germline): LGHNA, YSLEER. The CDR3 extends over 17 amino acids. J lost 3 bases, V lost 3 bases, and 11 bases had no gene match. In DNA form, the CDR3 reads TGCGCCAGCAGCCATGGTCCCCGGACAGGGGAGGACTATGGCTACACCTTC. Amino acids: CASSHGPRTGEDYGYTF.

This clonotype was observed a few times. The CDR3 sequence: CASSWDTDQPQHF. CDR3 sequence (DNA): TGCGCCAGCAGCTGGGACACCGATCAGCCCCAGCATTTT. This chain joins TRBV5-1 and TRBJ1-5; perhaps TRBD1 as D (6 bases). The germline CDR1 and CDR2 sequences are SGHRS and YFSETQ. The V gene lost 3 bases and the J gene lost 5 bases, with 9 bases spanning the gap. The CDR3 totals 13 residues.

The genes are TRBV20-1 and TRBJ2-1, with 8 positions matching TRBD2. V lost 6 bases and J lost 9; bases outside the gene matches: 10. This CDR3 region has 13 residues. The germline gives CDR1 DFQATT, CDR2 SNEGSKA (reference sequence). Here the CDR3 DNA reads TGCAGTGCCACGCAGGGACTAGGAGCTGAGCAGTTCTTC. Amino acid sequence: CSATQGLGAEQFF.

This clonotype has more than one count but fewer than ten. The junction departs from the called germline gene at one end, perhaps through a read error. This sequence joins TRBV12-3 or TRBV12-4 and TRBJ1-2; no reliable D call. The CDR3 is made up of 11 amino acids. The CDR3, as DNA: TGTGCCAGCAGTTTACGCTATGGCCACACCTTC. It yields the protein CASSLRYGHTF.

The V call is TRBV19, the J call TRBJ1-2; 7 bases line up with TRBD1. The germline gives CDR1 LNHDA, CDR2 SQIVND (reference sequence). CDR3 length: 12 residues. The trim removed 6 bases at V and 6 bases at J, leaving 4 bases unmatched. CDR3 in DNA: TGTGCCAGTAGACTTCAGGGGGATGGCTACACCTTC. Amino acid sequence: CASRLQGDGYTF. Using reference TRBV19 and TRBJ1-2 for the parts outside the CDR3, the full variable domain is DGGITQSPKYLFRKEGQNVTLSCEQNLNHDAMYWYRQDPGQGLRLIYYSQIVNDFQKGDIAEGYSVSREKKESFPLTVTSAQKNPTAFYLCASRLQGDGYTFGSGTRLTVV.

The chain employs TRBV27 and TRBJ2-1, with D hard to call. This CDR3 comprises 14 residues. V was cut by 5 bases and J by 5 bases, with 13 bases left in between. Germline lookup yields CDR1 MNHEY and CDR2 SMNVEV (reference sequence). The CDR3 sequence: CASSPSPVHNEQFF. In nucleotides, the CDR3 is TGTGCCAGCAGTCCCTCCCCAGTTCACAATGAGCAGTTCTTC.

This clonotype occurred a few times. The rearrangement uses TRBV21-1 and TRBJ2-3. TRBV21-1 is given as a pseudogene. The CDR3 extends over 15 amino acids. The CDR3 nucleotides read TGTGCCAGCTGTGGGGTTGGTGATTGCACAGATACGCAGTATTTT. Translated, it gives CASCGVGDCTDTQYF.

The sample holds many counts of this clonotype. The chain has TRBV7-2 and TRBJ2-2; D remains ambiguous. The V gene's germline CDR1 is SGHTA and CDR2 FQGNSA. This CDR3 is 12 amino acids long. Trimming stripped 1 base from V and 7 bases from J, with 4 bases between. Here the CDR3 DNA reads TGTGCCAGCAGCTTAGAGTACGGGGAGCTGTTTTTT. This gives the protein CASSLEYGELFF.

The rearrangement joins TRBV7-9 to TRBJ1-1; D gene uncertain. The CDR3 consists of 13 residues. Trimming pared 5 bases from V and 8 bases from J, leaving 15 bases between. The germline V gene has CDR1 SEHNR and CDR2 FQNEAQ (reference sequence). The CDR3: CASSRSPGPEAFF. CDR3 sequence (DNA): TGTGCCAGCAGCCGATCCCCCGGGCCGGAAGCTTTCTTT. Filled out from reference TRBV7-9 and TRBJ1-1, the complete variable domain reads DTGVSQNPRHKITKRGQNVTFRCDPISEHNRLYWYRQTLGQGPEFLTYFQNEAQLEKSRLLSDRFSAERPKGSFSTLEIQRTEQGDSAMYLCASSRSPGPEAFFGQGTRLTVV.